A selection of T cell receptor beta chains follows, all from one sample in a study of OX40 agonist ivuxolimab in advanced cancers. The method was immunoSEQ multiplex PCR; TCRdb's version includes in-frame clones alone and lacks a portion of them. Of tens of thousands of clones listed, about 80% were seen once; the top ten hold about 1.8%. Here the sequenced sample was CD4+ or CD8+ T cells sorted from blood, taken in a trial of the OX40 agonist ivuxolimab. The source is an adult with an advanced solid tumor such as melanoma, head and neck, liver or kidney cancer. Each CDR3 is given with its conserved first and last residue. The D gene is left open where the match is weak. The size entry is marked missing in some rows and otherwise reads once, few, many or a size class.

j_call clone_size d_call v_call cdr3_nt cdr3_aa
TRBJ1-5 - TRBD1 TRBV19 TGTGCCAGTAATTTGGGGACAGGGCAGGATCAGCCCCAGCATTTT CASNLGTGQDQPQHF
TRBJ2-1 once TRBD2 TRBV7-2 TGTGCCAGCAGCCAGCGGGGGTTGACCTACAATGAGCAGTTCTTC CASSQRGLTYNEQFF
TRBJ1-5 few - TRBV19 TGTGCCAGTAACTTGGGGGTTGGCAGCAATCAGCCCCAGCATTTT CASNLGVGSNQPQHF
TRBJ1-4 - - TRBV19 TGTGCCAGTAGTAGGAGGAGTAATGAAAAACTGTTTTTT CASSRRSNEKLFF
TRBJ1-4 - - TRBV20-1 TGCAGTGCCCTTACTAATGAAAAACTGTTTTTT CSALTNEKLFF
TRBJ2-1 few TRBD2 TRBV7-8 TGTGCCAGCAGCTTAGCGTTAAGCGGGGGGCAGTCGAGGCAGTTCTTC CASSLALSGGQSRQFF
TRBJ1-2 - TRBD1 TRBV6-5 TGTGCCAGCAGTTACTCGACAGGGAGGGGCTACACCTTC CASSYSTGRGYTF
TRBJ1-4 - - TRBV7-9 TGTGCCAGCAGCTTAGTGGCAGTTAATGAAAAACTGTTTTTT CASSLVAVNEKLFF
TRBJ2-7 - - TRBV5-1 TGCGCCAGCAGCTTGGTGGCCGGTTCCTACGAGCAGTACTTC CASSLVAGSYEQYF
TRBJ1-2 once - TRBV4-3 TGCGCCAGCAGCCAAGATCTAACCAACTATGGCTACACCTTC CASSQDLTNYGYTF
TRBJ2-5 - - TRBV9 TGTGCCAGCAGCGTAGGGGGACCCCAAGAGACCCAGTACTTC CASSVGGPQETQYF
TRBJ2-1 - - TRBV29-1 TGCAGCGTTGACTCCCCCAGCGGGTACAATGAGCAGTTCTTC CSVDSPSGYNEQFF
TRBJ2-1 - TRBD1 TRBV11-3 TGTGCCAGCAGCTCGACAGGGATCAATGAGCAGTTCTTC CASSSTGINEQFF
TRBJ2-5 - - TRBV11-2 TGTGCCAGCAGCTGGGGGAGAGAGACCCAGTACTTC CASSWGRETQYF
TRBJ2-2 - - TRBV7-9 TGTGCCAGCAGCCCAAGGCGGGGTTCGCGGCCCGGGGAGCTGTTTTTT CASSPRRGSRPGELFF
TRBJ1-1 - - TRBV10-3 TGTGCCATCAGTGACAGGGTGGGGACTGAAGCTTTCTTT CAISDRVGTEAFF
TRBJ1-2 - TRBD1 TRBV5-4 TGTGCCAGCACCCTCCCAGGGGGCTTCTATGGCTACACCTTC CASTLPGGFYGYTF
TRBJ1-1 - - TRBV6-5 TGTGCCAGCAGTTACGAGTTCAGGACGAACACTGAAGCTTTCTTT CASSYEFRTNTEAFF
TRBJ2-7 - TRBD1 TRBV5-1 TGCGCCAGCAACTCACAGGGGAGCTCCTACGAGCAGTACTTC CASNSQGSSYEQYF
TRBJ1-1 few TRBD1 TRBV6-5 TGTGCCAGTCGACAGGGGCCCCACACTGAAGCTTTCTTT CASRQGPHTEAFF
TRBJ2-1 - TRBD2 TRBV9 TGTGCCAGCAGATCAGGTGGCGGGGGGCCTGGTCCCTACAATGAGCAGTTCTTC CASRSGGGGPGPYNEQFF
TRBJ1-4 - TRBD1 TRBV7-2 TGTGCCAGCAGCTTAGGGGACAGGGGCCCGAGTGAAAAACTGTTTTTT CASSLGDRGPSEKLFF
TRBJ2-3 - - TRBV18 TGTGCCAGCTCATCGGCAGGGCCCAGCACAGATACGCAGTATTTT CASSSAGPSTDTQYF
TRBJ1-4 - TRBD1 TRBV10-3 TGTGCCATCAGTGCCTTTACAGGGGGTAATGAAAAACTGTTTTTT CAISAFTGGNEKLFF
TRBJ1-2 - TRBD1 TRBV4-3 TGCGCCAGCAGCAAGGGACAGCACCTGGTCGAAGGCTACACCTTC CASSKGQHLVEGYTF
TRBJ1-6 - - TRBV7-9 TGTGCCAGCAGCTTAAAGGACAGAAATTCACCCCTCCACTTT CASSLKDRNSPLHF
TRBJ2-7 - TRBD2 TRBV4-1 TGCGCCAGCAGCCAAGAGTCGGGGGGAGGCTACGAGCAGTACTTC CASSQESGGGYEQYF
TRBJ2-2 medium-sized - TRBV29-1 TGCAGCGTTGGTCCACGGGACGTCCGGGAGCTGTTTTTT CSVGPRDVRELFF
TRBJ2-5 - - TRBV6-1 TGTGCCAGCAGTGAAGTTGAGGGGATTGGGACCCAGTACTTC CASSEVEGIGTQYF
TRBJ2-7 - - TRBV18 TGTGCCAGCTCACCCTTTCCGTTGGGGGGCGAGCAGTACTTC CASSPFPLGGEQYF
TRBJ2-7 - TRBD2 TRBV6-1 TGTGCCAGCAGTGGCCCGGGACTAGCGGGGTACGAGCAGTACTTC CASSGPGLAGYEQYF
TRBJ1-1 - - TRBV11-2 TGTGCCAGCAGCGTTGGATCAGGATGGAACACTGAAGCTTTCTTT CASSVGSGWNTEAFF
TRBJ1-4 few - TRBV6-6 TGTGCCAGCATTCCCCAGGCAACTAATGAAAAACTGTTTTTT CASIPQATNEKLFF
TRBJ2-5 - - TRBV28 TGTGCCAGCAGTTTCGGAGAGACCCAGTACTTC CASSFGETQYF
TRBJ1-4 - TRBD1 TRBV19 TGTGCCAGTAGTAGAGAGACAGGGGTAAACGGAAAACTGTTTTTT CASSRETGVNGKLFF
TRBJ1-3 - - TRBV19 TGTGCCAGTAAGAGACCTGGAAACACCATATATTTT CASKRPGNTIYF
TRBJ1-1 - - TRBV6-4 TGTGCCAGCAGTCCCCGGGCGGGGGCAACCACTGAAGCTTTCTTT CASSPRAGATTEAFF
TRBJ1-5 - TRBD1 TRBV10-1 TGCGCCAGCAGTGTCAGGGGGAATCAGCCCCAGCATTTT CASSVRGNQPQHF
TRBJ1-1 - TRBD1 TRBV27 TGTGCCAGCAGACATAACAGGGGATGGGACACTGAAGCTTTCTTT CASRHNRGWDTEAFF
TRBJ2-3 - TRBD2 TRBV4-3 TGCGCCAGCAGACTAGGACTAGCGGGAAGCACAGATACGCAGTATTTT CASRLGLAGSTDTQYF
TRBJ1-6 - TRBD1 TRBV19 TGTGCCAGTAGTAACAGGGGTGGGTCCTATAATTCACCCCTCCACTTT CASSNRGGSYNSPLHF
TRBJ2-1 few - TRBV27 TGTGCCAGCAGCCTTTTGGATAACAATGAGCAGTTCTTC CASSLLDNNEQFF